These T cell receptor beta chains were read from a single sample in a study of shared clonotypes between healthy human individuals. Sequenced by immunoSEQ multiplex PCR; TCRdb stores in-frame clones only, minus some. The table records 650,000 to 800,000 clones, about 91% of them present only once. The sample consisted of naive CD8+ T cells sorted from blood. The source is a young man in good health. Each CDR3 is given with its conserved first and last residue.

CASSLQREVTYNEQFF	TRBJ2-1	TRBV5-5
CASSLRGRIYEQYF	TRBJ2-7	TRBV5-8
CASSEWVDNTGELFF	TRBJ2-2	TRBV6-1
CASSQVPPPWAAGVADTQYF	TRBJ2-3	TRBV4-1
CASSDSRGTGSRYYGYTF	TRBJ1-2	TRBV6-4
CASSPPVPRTRGNEQFF	TRBJ2-1	TRBV11-2
CAIKRAAPTLYNEQFF	TRBJ2-1	TRBV2
CASSTQVSSYEQYF	TRBJ2-7	TRBV27
CATRLAGTDTQYF	TRBJ2-3	TRBV7-9
CASSLGPGEAFF	TRBJ1-1	TRBV7-2
CASSLLGDQETQYF	TRBJ2-5	TRBV27
CASTGTSWDEQFF	TRBJ2-1	TRBV12-5
CATSRERRANGYEQYF	TRBJ2-7	TRBV15
CASSRDPGSGEKLFF	TRBJ1-4	TRBV5-1
CASSMSGSQETQYF	TRBJ2-5	TRBV6-5
CASRTWRGGSSGANVLTF	TRBJ2-6	TRBV13
CASSLEDRQETQYF	TRBJ2-5	TRBV7-9
CASSTRGGQNTDTQYF	TRBJ2-3	TRBV19
CASSYSISETQYF	TRBJ2-5	TRBV6-5
CASSVVGALYNEQFF	TRBJ2-1	TRBV9
CAISESTRVGDNEQFF	TRBJ2-1	TRBV10-3
CASSSTGTYEQYF	TRBJ2-7	TRBV2
CSPMRRLAGVPHTGELFF	TRBJ2-2	TRBV29-1
CASSLGRRDDEQFF	TRBJ2-1	TRBV7-9
CASSTGQYFRGYTF	TRBJ1-2	TRBV27
CASSEAAGTEAFF	TRBJ1-1	TRBV2
CASSPLGGGEAYEQYF	TRBJ2-7	TRBV14
CSVDGTGQETQYF	TRBJ2-5	TRBV29-1
CSVEDHRSSYEQYF	TRBJ2-7	TRBV29-1
CASSRDGTGFYEQYF	TRBJ2-7	TRBV28
CASSQGGTGNTIYF	TRBJ1-3	TRBV5-4
CASSPRAADISTDTQYF	TRBJ2-3	TRBV4-1
CASSRFGLRIAKNIQYF	TRBJ2-4	TRBV11-2